This T cell receptor beta chain was profiled in a study of response to subunit inactivated influenza vaccine. TCRdb recomputed calls from the RT-PCR reads with MiXCR, one row per CDR3 protein. The sample yields about 540,000 distinct CDR3 sequences, approximately 24% seen once. V lost 0 bases, J lost 4 bases, and 9 bases lay in between. Germline loops: CDR1 LGHNA, CDR2 YSLEER. The CDR3 loop spans 14 amino acids. This sample also belongs to another study, concerning T cells expressing NK-cell markers. That study reports: Synthesis of TCR beta cDNA relied on 5'RACE template switching carrying UMIs. Just one sequenced donor of eight was HCMV-seronegative, while seven were seropositive. In several donors, dominant clonotypes made up 28.3-60.1% of CD3+CD56-NKG2C+ cells.

This material consisted of CD4+ T cells sorted from PBMCs, taken approximately 13 days after vaccination. The chain employs TRBV4-3 and TRBJ1-1; TRBD1 might be the D (5 bases). The clonotype was recovered from a man aged 45-60 years who received an inactivated influenza vaccine. The CDR3, as DNA: TGCGCCAGCAGCCAAGATCACGGGGGCACTGAAGCTTTCTTT. It yields the protein CASSQDHGGTEAFF.